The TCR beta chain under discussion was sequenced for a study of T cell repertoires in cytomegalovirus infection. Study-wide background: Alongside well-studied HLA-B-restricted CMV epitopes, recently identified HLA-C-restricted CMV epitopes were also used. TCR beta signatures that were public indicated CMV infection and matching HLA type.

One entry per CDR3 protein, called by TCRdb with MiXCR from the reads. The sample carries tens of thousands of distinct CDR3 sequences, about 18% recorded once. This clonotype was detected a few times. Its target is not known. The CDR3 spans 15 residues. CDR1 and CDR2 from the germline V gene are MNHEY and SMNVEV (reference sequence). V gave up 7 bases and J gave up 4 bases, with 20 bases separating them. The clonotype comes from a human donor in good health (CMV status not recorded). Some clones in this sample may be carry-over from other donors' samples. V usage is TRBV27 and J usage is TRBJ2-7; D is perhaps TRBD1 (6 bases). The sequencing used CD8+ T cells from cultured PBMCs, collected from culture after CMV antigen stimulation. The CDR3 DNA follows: TGTGCCAGCACCGCGGCGGAGACAGGAGTGTACGAGCAGTACTTC. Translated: CASTAAETGVYEQYF.